These 29 T cell receptor beta chains were sequenced from one sample in a study of beta chain features in type 1 diabetes. Overall study results and limits: A moderate, significant TCRB CDR3 shortening appeared in type 1 diabetes across four CD4+ subsets.

The study reverse transcribed the entire isolated RNA, so it sequenced expressed TCRB transcripts. The protocol was immunoSEQ multiplex PCR, while the TCRdb copy is restricted to in-frame clones and leaves out a portion. The profile covers about 260,000 clones, with approximately 25% appearing a single time and 0.012% taken by the ten largest. For these receptors, no antigen is known. Input material: naive CD4+ T cells from blood. Receptors originate from a woman in her twenties or thirties with type 1 diabetes.

This clone was seen a few times. The V gene is TRBV11-1, the J gene TRBJ2-1; 8 bases line up with TRBD1. Losses at the gene ends were 1 base for V and 7 bases for J; bases not matched to a gene: 6. This CDR3 has 15 residues. From germline, CDR1 is SGHAT and CDR2 FQDESV (reference sequence). The DNA for the CDR3 is TGTGCCAGCAGCTTAGTGCAGGGGGCGCTGAATGAGCAGTTCTTC. Amino acids: CASSLVQGALNEQFF.

Details on this clone: The sample has other DNA sequences that encode this CDR3 too. The rearrangement links TRBV28 to TRBJ2-7; D unclear. Trimming left V 3 bases short and J 0 bases short, with 6 bases between. Germline V gene sequence: CDR1 MDHEN, CDR2 SYDVKM. CDR3 size: 13 residues. The CDR3 coding sequence is TGTGCCAGCAGTTTGGGCAGCTCCTACGAGCAGTACTTC. Translation gives CASSLGSSYEQYF.

This clone turned up a few times. V and J are TRBV30 and TRBJ2-7; maybe TRBD1 (5 bases). This CDR3 has 14 amino acids. V shed 4 bases and J shed 4 bases, with 17 bases lying between them. Germline CDR1 is GTSNPN and CDR2 is SVGIG (reference sequence). The CDR3 DNA follows: TGTGCCTGGAATACAGGTTTTACCTCTTACGAGCAGTACTTC. This sequence encodes CAWNTGFTSYEQYF.

J is TRBJ2-3 and V is TRBV2, with D maybe TRBD1 (5 bases). V was shortened by 8 bases and J by 2 bases, with 20 bases between the two germline ends. This CDR3 contains 16 residues. Per germline, CDR1 SNHLY and CDR2 FYNNEI. The CDR3 is CASGVSQGVLTDTQYF. The CDR3 nucleotides read TGTGCCAGCGGTGTAAGTCAAGGGGTTCTCACAGATACGCAGTATTTT.

In its sample, this clone was seen once. This sequence joins TRBV9 and TRBJ1-2, with D possibly TRBD1 on 5 matching bases. The V gene lost 0 bases and the J gene lost 4 bases, with 22 bases spanning the gap. The CDR3 sequence is 18 residues long. The V gene's germline CDR1 is SGDLS and CDR2 YYNGEE. CDR3 protein: CASSVGDGEAGIFYGYTF. The CDR3 DNA is TGTGCCAGCAGCGTAGGAGATGGCGAGGCAGGGATATTCTATGGCTACACCTTC.

This rearrangement joins TRBV5-6 to TRBJ2-2, with 7 nucleotides matching TRBD1. The CDR3 is 15 amino acids. The germline V gene has CDR1 SGHDT and CDR2 YYEEEE. J gave up 4 bases and V 4 bases, and 7 bases lay outside the gene matches. CDR3 protein: CASSPTGYGTGELFF. CDR3 nucleotides: TGTGCCAGCAGCCCGACAGGGTACGGCACCGGGGAGCTGTTTTTT.

The sample holds a few counts of this clone. The chain is built from TRBV29-1 and TRBJ2-7; 12 bases map to TRBD2. Germline V gene sequence: CDR1 SQVTM, CDR2 ANQGSEA. CDR3 length equals 15 residues. V was pared by 8 bases and J by 2 bases, with 10 bases of the junction left unmatched. This CDR3 is CSICFGLAGTYEQYF. CDR3 sequence (DNA): TGCAGCATCTGTTTCGGACTAGCGGGAACCTACGAGCAGTACTTC.

This clone appeared a few times. The V gene is TRBV4-1, the J gene TRBJ2-7; 11 nucleotides line up with TRBD2. The V segment lost 4 bases and the J segment 3 bases; nucleotides outside the gene matches: 8. The CDR3 is 16 amino acids. Germline V gene lookup returns CDR1 MGHRA and CDR2 YSYEKL. CDR3 DNA sequence: TGCGCCAGCAGCCGGGAAAGGGGGACTAGCGGCTACGAGCAGTACTTC. Its translation is CASSRERGTSGYEQYF.

This clone has more than one count but fewer than ten. The CDR3 loop reads CASSSRTDRNTIYF. The CDR3 DNA reads TGTGCCAGCAGCTCACGGACAGATAGAAACACCATATATTTT. The chain carries TRBV7-9 and TRBJ1-3; D is possibly TRBD1 (6 bases). The CDR3 totals 14 residues. Trimming removed 4 bases at V and 5 bases at J, with 12 bases between. Germline assignment: CDR1 SEHNR and CDR2 FQNEAQ (reference sequence).

This clone was recorded a few times. The chain carries TRBV7-2 and TRBJ2-7; tentative D call: TRBD1 (6 bases). With 4 bases removed from V and 3 bases from J, the gap between germline ends came to 7 bases. The germline gives CDR1 SGHTA, CDR2 FQGNSA. This CDR3 contains 12 residues. DNA for the CDR3: TGTGCCAGCAGCTCACAGGGCTACGAGCAGTACTTC. It encodes CASSSQGYEQYF.

The J gene is TRBJ2-5, the V gene TRBV11-3; weak D call: TRBD1 (6 bases). The germline V and J ends were trimmed by 5 bases and 2 bases, with 9 bases remaining between them. The CDR3 length is 13 residues. CDR1 is SGHNT and CDR2 is YENEEA in the germline V gene. CDR3 sequence reads: CASSPGQQETQYF. CDR3 sequence (DNA): TGTGCCAGCAGCCCAGGACAGCAAGAGACCCAGTACTTC.

This chain links TRBV6-6 with TRBJ2-1; 11 bases map to TRBD2. V lost 5 bases to trimming and J lost 10 bases; unmatched junction nucleotides: 4. The CDR3 extends over 13 amino acids. Germline-derived CDR1 and CDR2 are MNHNY and SVGAGI (reference sequence). CDR3 coding DNA: TGTGCCAGCAGTCGCGGGACTAGCGGCGAGCAGTTCTTC. Translating it yields CASSRGTSGEQFF.

The chain couples TRBV5-4 to TRBJ2-1; 15 bases map to TRBD2. This CDR3 contains 15 residues. Looked up from germline, CDR1 is SGHNT and CDR2 is YYREEE (reference sequence). V dropped 0 bases and J dropped 10; count of bases not matched to a gene: 2. The CDR3 reads CASSLVGLAGGEQFF. The CDR3 DNA is TGTGCCAGCAGCTTGGTGGGACTAGCGGGAGGAGAGCAGTTCTTC.

J is TRBJ2-6 and V is TRBV9; no clear D. The CDR3 is 14 amino acids. Germline V gene sequence: CDR1 SGDLS, CDR2 YYNGEE. V lost 4 bases and J lost 2, with 7 bases in between. CDR3 bases: TGTGCCAGCAGCCGGGTCCCTGGGGCCAACGTCCTGACTTTC. It codes for CASSRVPGANVLTF. Looking up the rest from reference TRBV9 and TRBJ2-6 gives the full variable domain: DSGVTQTPKHLITATGQRVTLRCSPRSGDLSVYWYQQSLDQGLQFLIQYYNGEERAKGNILERFSAQQFPDLHSELNLSSLELGDSALYFCASSRVPGANVLTFGAGSRLTVL.

V gene TRBV7-3 combines with J gene TRBJ2-1; D is unclear. The CDR3 extends over 13 amino acids. CDR1 and CDR2 (germline): SGHTA, FQGTGA. The V end lost 5 bases, the J end lost 6 bases, and 11 bases lay between the germline ends. As DNA, the CDR3 is TGTGCCAGCAGCCGGGTAACGGGCAATGAGCAGTTCTTC. Protein product: CASSRVTGNEQFF.

The chain has TRBV28 and TRBJ2-1; D is possibly TRBD1 (5 bases). The ends were cut back, 5 bases at V and 4 bases at J, with 18 bases in the middle. Germline CDR1 and CDR2: MDHEN and SYDVKM. CDR3 length equals 16 residues. The CDR3 reads CASSPPPQGYYNEQFF. Written as DNA, the CDR3 is TGTGCCAGCAGTCCCCCGCCCCAGGGATATTACAATGAGCAGTTCTTC.

This clone came up a few times. This chain uses TRBV29-1 with TRBJ2-5; weak D call: TRBD2 (7 bases). The CDR3 runs to 12 residues. The germline V and J ends were trimmed by 8 bases and 7 bases, with 17 bases remaining between them. From germline, CDR1 is SQVTM and CDR2 ANQGSEA. CDR3 amino acids: CSTNREGGTQYF. The CDR3 DNA reads as TGCAGCACTAACAGGGAGGGGGGGACCCAGTACTTC.

The V call is TRBV27, the J call TRBJ1-2; the D gene is possibly TRBD1 (6 bases). V was shortened by 5 bases and J by 0 bases, with 13 bases between the two germline ends. CDR3 size: 15 residues. Germline-derived CDR1 and CDR2 are MNHEY and SMNVEV (reference sequence). Written as DNA, the CDR3 is TGTGCCAGCAGTCCGTGGACAGAAACTAACTATGGCTACACCTTC. It translates to CASSPWTETNYGYTF.

The chain recombines TRBV6-6 with TRBJ1-1; no firm D call. CDR1 and CDR2 from the germline V gene are MNHNY and SVGAGI (reference sequence). The CDR3 covers 12 residues. V was trimmed by 2 bases and J by 7 bases, leaving 8 bases between them. For the CDR3, the DNA is TGTGCCAGCAGTTACATTTCGCGTGAAGCTTTCTTT. It is translated as CASSYISREAFF.

This chain uses TRBV6-1 with TRBJ2-5, with 10 bases matching TRBD2. Germline-derived CDR1 and CDR2 are MNHNS and SASEGT. Trimming took 6 bases from V and 5 from J; bases not matched to a gene: 9. CDR3 length: 15 residues. The CDR3: CASRHQGGLAETQYF. The CDR3 coding sequence is TGTGCCAGCAGACATCAGGGGGGACTAGCGGAGACCCAGTACTTC.

This clone was observed a handful of times. The chain recombines TRBV9 with TRBJ2-2, with D unresolved. Germline V CDR1 and CDR2: SGDLS, YYNGEE. The CDR3 runs 12 residues. Trimming left V 0 bases short and J 6 bases short, with 3 bases between. The CDR3 protein is CASSVAAGELFF. The CDR3 coding sequence is TGTGCCAGCAGCGTAGCCGCCGGGGAGCTGTTTTTT.

The genes are TRBV7-9 and TRBJ1-1; TRBD1 might be the D (6 bases). The CDR3 is 17 amino acids. The V and J ends lost 3 bases and 1 base respectively, with 18 bases between them. Germline assignment: CDR1 SEHNR and CDR2 FQNEAQ (reference sequence). The CDR3: CASSFTTTGPGNTEAFF. In nucleotides, the CDR3 is TGTGCCAGCAGCTTCACTACTACAGGGCCGGGGAACACTGAAGCTTTCTTT.

This clone was detected only a few times. CDR3 loop: CSVRGTSFQETQYF. The CDR3 DNA is TGCAGCGTTCGGGGGACTAGTTTTCAAGAGACCCAGTACTTC. This chain joins TRBV29-1 and TRBJ2-5; 8 bases agree with TRBD2. Germline CDR1 and CDR2: SQVTM and ANQGSEA. This CDR3 is 14 amino acids long. Trimming removed 5 bases from V and 2 bases from J; junction bases left unmatched: 7.

Concerning this clone: The identical CDR3 is also encoded by other nucleotide sequences in the sample. The chain has TRBV15 and TRBJ1-1, with TRBD1 as a possible D gene (6 bases). The CDR3 is 13 residues long. Trimming took off 8 bases at V and 3 bases at J, with 13 bases between the two ends. Looked up from germline, CDR1 is LNHNV and CDR2 is YYDKDF (reference sequence). CDR3 protein: CATSRGRDTEAFF. In DNA form, the CDR3 reads TGTGCCACCTCCAGGGGAAGGGACACTGAAGCTTTCTTT. The whole variable domain, remainder taken from reference TRBV15 and TRBJ1-1, is DAMVIQNPRYQVTQFGKPVTLSCSQTLNHNVMYWYQQKSSQAPKLLFHYYDKDFNNEADTPDNFQSRRPNTSFCFLDIRSPGLGDTAMYLCATSRGRDTEAFFGQGTRLTVV.

The V call is TRBV7-3, the J call TRBJ2-1; possible D gene TRBD2, 6 bases. CDR3 length: 13 amino acids. From germline, CDR1 is SGHTA and CDR2 FQGTGA. V gave up 6 bases and J gave up 4 bases, with 10 bases separating them. CDR3: CASRDGTYNEQFF. In DNA form, the CDR3 reads TGTGCCAGCAGGGACGGGACTTACAATGAGCAGTTCTTC.

This clone was counted between two and nine times. This chain joins TRBV4-1 and TRBJ2-6, with 10 bases matching TRBD1. This CDR3 contains 19 residues. The ends lost 4 bases at V and 0 bases at J; junction bases unmatched: 9. Germline CDR1 MGHRA, CDR2 YSYEKL. As DNA, the CDR3 is TGCGCCAGCAGCCTTACTCCGGGACAGGGGTTCTCTGGGGCCAACGTCCTGACTTTC. Residues: CASSLTPGQGFSGANVLTF.

This clone has just a few counts. This rearrangement joins TRBV5-4 to TRBJ2-5; D remains ambiguous. V was shortened by 0 bases and J by 7 bases, with 10 bases between the two germline ends. Germline CDR1 SGHNT, CDR2 YYREEE (reference sequence). This CDR3 is built from 13 residues. The CDR3 is CASSLVSTGTQYF. CDR3 coding DNA: TGTGCCAGCAGCTTGGTCAGTACGGGGACCCAGTACTTC.

This clone was seen more than once but under ten times. The same CDR3 can be traced to other DNA sequences in this sample. J is TRBJ2-5 and V is TRBV30; D not certain. This CDR3 spans 11 amino acids. Per germline, CDR1 GTSNPN and CDR2 SVGIG (reference sequence). V lost 2 bases and J 5 bases, leaving 6 bases between the germline ends. CDR3 DNA: TGTGCCTGGAGTCCCCGGGAGACCCAGTACTTC. Its translation: CAWSPRETQYF.

The chain couples TRBV6-5 to TRBJ1-2, with D possibly matching TRBD1 (6 bases). The CDR3 is made up of 13 amino acids. The germline CDR1 and CDR2 sequences are MNHEY and SVGAGI. V dropped 5 bases and J dropped 4 bases, with 11 bases sitting between them. The CDR3 region is CASSKTGPYGYTF. In nucleotides, the CDR3 is TGTGCCAGCAGTAAGACAGGCCCCTATGGCTACACCTTC.